The 6 T cell receptor beta chains listed next were all sequenced from one sample in a study of blood T cell repertoires in COVID-19. Method: immunoSEQ multiplex PCR; TCRdb's copy keeps in-frame clones and lacks some. The sample holds about 160,000 clones, 85% to 90% seen once. The sample comprised PBMCs or T cells enriched from blood (not recorded which). The source is a woman between 45 and 65 years old who had recovered from COVID-19.

J is TRBJ1-1 and V is TRBV19, with D possibly matching TRBD1 (5 bases). Germline assignment: CDR1 LNHDA and CDR2 SQIVND (reference sequence). Trimming left V 11 bases short and J 4 bases short, with 17 bases between. The CDR3 has 13 amino acids. CDR3 sequence (DNA): TGTGCCGGCCGCTCTCAGGGCGGCACTGAAGCTTTCTTT. Translation gives CAGRSQGGTEAFF.

The V and J genes are TRBV7-9 and TRBJ2-3; 14 bases line up with TRBD2. CDR3 length: 18 residues. The V and J ends lost 7 bases and 7 bases, in that order; junction bases with no gene match: 16. Germline assignment: CDR1 SEHNR and CDR2 FQNEAQ (reference sequence). CDR3 in amino acids: CASTLGRGLAGDRHTQYF. DNA for the CDR3: TGTGCCAGCACCCTGGGAAGGGGACTAGCGGGGGATAGGCATACGCAGTATTTT. Variable domain in full (rest from reference TRBV7-9 and TRBJ2-3): DTGVSQNPRHKITKRGQNVTFRCDPISEHNRLYWYRQTLGQGPEFLTYFQNEAQLEKSRLLSDRFSAERPKGSFSTLEIQRTEQGDSAMYLCASTLGRGLAGDRHTQYFGPGTRLTVL.

CDR3 protein: CASSLATEGDGYTF. CDR3 coding DNA: TGTGCCAGCAGCTTAGCTACGGAGGGTGATGGCTACACCTTC. The genes are TRBV7-6 and TRBJ1-2; D unclear. Germline loops: CDR1 SGHVS, CDR2 FNYEAQ. The CDR3 length is 14 residues. The V gene lost 0 bases and the J gene lost 6 bases, with 11 bases spanning the gap.

The CDR3 reads CASSPDRYSYNEQFF. The CDR3 nucleotides read TGTGCCAGCAGCCCTGACAGATACTCCTACAATGAGCAGTTCTTC. The chain recombines TRBV2 with TRBJ2-1; a possible D gene is TRBD1 (5 bases). Germline assignment: CDR1 SNHLY and CDR2 FYNNEI. Trimming removed 6 bases from V and 0 bases from J, with 12 bases in between. The CDR3 spans 15 residues. Full variable domain (remainder filled in from reference TRBV2 and TRBJ2-1): EPEVTQTPSHQVTQMGQEVILRCVPISNHLYFYWYRQILGQKVEFLVSFYNNEISEKSEIFDDQFSVERPDGSNFTLKIRSTKLEDSAMYFCASSPDRYSYNEQFFGPGTRLTVL.

This rearrangement joins TRBV7-8 to TRBJ1-2, with 10 bases aligning to TRBD1. The CDR3 has 18 amino acids. Germline V gene lookup returns CDR1 SGHVS and CDR2 FQNEAQ. V lost 1 base and J lost 0; bases outside the gene matches: 8. CDR3 amino acids: CASSLGGQGRPPNYGYTF. In nucleotides, the CDR3 is TGTGCCAGCAGCTTAGGGGGACAGGGGCGGCCCCCTAACTATGGCTACACCTTC.

J is TRBJ1-1 and V is TRBV18; D is perhaps TRBD1 (6 bases). The CDR3 spans 15 residues. From germline, CDR1 is KGHSH and CDR2 LQKENI. Deletions cut 3 bases from V and 0 bases from J, with 11 bases between. The DNA of the CDR3 is TGTGCCAGCTCACCCACCAGGACAGTGAACACTGAAGCTTTCTTT. It yields the protein CASSPTRTVNTEAFF.